This TCR beta chain was documented in a study of T cell responses to AZD1222 COVID-19 vaccine. Turning to the study itself: Second-dose intervals near 4 or 12 weeks were combined.

Comment on this clone: Its antigen is as yet unknown.

Study-level results: Without day 14 samples, only post-peak T cell repertoires were studied. Most donors were white British and more were female, and clonal diversity was possibly underestimated. Recipients of AZD1222 seropositive at baseline numbered only 6 or 7.

Per germline, CDR1 SEHNR and CDR2 FQNEAQ (reference sequence). Trimming took off 5 bases at V and 5 bases at J, with 18 bases between the two ends. The CDR3 consists of 15 residues. Produced via immunoSEQ multiplex PCR; TCRdb's table is partial and in-frame only. The data hold about 110,000 clones, with approximately 85% observed a single time. The specimen comprised peripheral blood, sampled on day 0 of AZD1222 vaccination. This clonotype originated in an adult in good health. The chain links TRBV7-9 to TRBJ1-1; TRBD1 is a possible D gene (5 bases). The CDR3 loop is CASSPRLGDFTEAFF. The CDR3 DNA sequence: TGTGCCAGCAGCCCCAGGCTAGGGGATTTTACTGAAGCTTTCTTT.